This T cell receptor (beta chain) came from a study of blood T cell repertoires in COVID-19. The authors' processing: The authors estimated nucleated cell counts from reference gene primer amplification. Profiling relied on immunoSEQ multiplex PCR, and the TCRdb table lists in-frame clones only, not all of them. That table supplies the V and J calls and clone size; D and trimming were determined from the DNA. Of over 200,000 clones listed, approximately 80% were seen once; the top ten hold 1.8%. Recruitment covered about 26 US areas and drew participants whose ages spanned roughly 18 to 90 years. Cohort placement rested on clinical history that participants reported themselves. Symptom resolution, clearance, or two negative PCRs marked the recovered donors of Cohort 3. CDR3 length equals 15 residues. The germline V gene has CDR1 SEHNR and CDR2 FQNEAQ (reference sequence). With 5 bases clipped from V and 2 bases from J, the junction kept 6 bases outside the gene matches.

The source material was PBMCs or T cells enriched from blood (not recorded which). The chain uses TRBV7-9 and TRBJ2-1; 7 positions agree with TRBD1. The sequence was collected from a man aged 60-69 years who had recovered from COVID-19. CDR3: CASSLAGTAYNEQFF. The CDR3 bases are TGTGCCAGCAGCCTTGCCGGGACAGCCTACAATGAGCAGTTCTTC.